The entry below gives a single T cell receptor (beta chain) sequence along with its context. No cognate antigen has been identified for it. The record has no base qualities; no much larger clone is one base away. Participants in the prospective study were enrolled through a virtual design, were aged 18 to 89 years, and lived in fewer than 30 United States geographic areas. To assign participants to cohorts, the prospective study relied on clinical history that participants themselves reported in a screening survey and a study questionnaire. Recovered participants in ImmuneRACE Cohort 3 were defined by two consecutive negative NP/OP PCR tests, clearance by a healthcare professional, or resolution of symptoms. Mobile phlebotomists in the prospective study collected whole blood, serum and a nasopharyngeal or oropharyngeal swab from every participant. Additional blood draws and questionnaires over an approximately 2-month period could optionally be provided by prospective study participants. Before DNA extraction, prospective study blood samples were shipped either frozen or at room temperature.

TCRbeta CDR3 regions were amplified from genomic DNA using the immunoSEQ Assay, a bias-controlled multiplex PCR. The study's processing was this. The number of nucleated cells in each sample was estimated by amplification of reference gene primers within the assay. Sequence reads were collapsed and filtered to measure the absolute abundance of every unique TCRbeta CDR3 rearrangement. Productive Simpson clonality was computed per sample as the square root of Simpson's diversity index over productive rearrangements. Drawn from immuneACCESS, this table holds only the in-frame rearrangements with V and J called that TCRdb kept. Clones are partly lost; checked studies trace under half to an unresolved V gene and leave the rest unexplained. That table gives V, J and clone size, and the DNA gave D and trimming. The sample table holds 250,000 or so clones, of which 65% to 90% were seen once. The ten largest make up around 1.7% of the sample.

The data were obtained in a study of blood T cell repertoires in COVID-19 (dated by TCRdb to the early 2020s). Some background on the complete study: The collaborator samples originated in the United States, Italy and Spain and spanned the acute and convalescent phases of COVID-19. The material from the prospective study consisted of cDNA or gDNA derived from T cells, B-cell-depleted T cells, or PBMCs. Subjects who had been exposed to COVID-19, were actively infected with it, or had recovered from it provided the deeply sampled blood TCRbeta repertoires that made up the dataset. The repertoires were released in a freely available public database meant as a resource for research on the immune response to SARS-CoV-2. Samples came from the ongoing ImmuneRACE study (first 160 participants) plus 1,254 subjects from 6 global collaborators. Nearly every sample came with metadata listing a de-identified subject ID, COVID-19 status, age in years and sex. Where available, HLA class I and class II types were taken from metadata supplied by the sample provider and were not determined by assay-based typing. The study at large found these results: The amount of clinical and demographic metadata varied by source and participant and was provided uncurated.

Based on the germline V gene (reference sequence), the CDR1 and CDR2 sequences are LGHDT and YNNKEL. Trimming at the junction amounts to 6 bases on V and 12 bases on J, and the germline ends lie 14 bases apart. The CDR3, from cysteine to phenylalanine, totals 11 residues. CDR3 DNA is the only sequence kept; it has 33 bases, read in frame from the first base. The TCR was taken from a man aged 40-49 years who had recovered from COVID-19. Here the chain combines TRBV3-1 (or the pseudogene TRBV3-2) and TRBJ1-2, with a tentative D gene TRBD1 over 5 matching bases. Sequencing input: PBMCs or T cells enriched from blood (not recorded which). The CDR3 protein sequence reads: CASSLDTAHTF. The sequence in DNA is TGTGCCAGCAGTCTGGACACGGCCCACACCTTC.